This TCR beta chain is from a study of cytomegalovirus exposure and HLA in healthy donors. 60 Vbeta and 13 Jbeta primers were used in PCR. The data were produced by immunoSEQ multiplex PCR, yet TCRdb's version contains in-frame clones alone and is incomplete. The sample gives some 160,000 clones, over 80% of which show up once; under 2% is in the top ten. In germline, CDR1 is MNHNS, CDR2 SASEGT. The CDR3 is 13 amino acids. The V and J ends lost 6 bases and 4 bases, in that order; junction bases with no gene match: 3. This TCR derives from a woman younger than 35 in good health and CMV-seronegative. The chain uses TRBV6-1 and TRBJ1-5; 7 bases match TRBD1. Specimen: PBMCs. This chain's CDR3 is CASSEGQNQPQHF. CDR3 bases: TGTGCCAGCAGCGAGGGACAGAATCAGCCCCAGCATTTT.